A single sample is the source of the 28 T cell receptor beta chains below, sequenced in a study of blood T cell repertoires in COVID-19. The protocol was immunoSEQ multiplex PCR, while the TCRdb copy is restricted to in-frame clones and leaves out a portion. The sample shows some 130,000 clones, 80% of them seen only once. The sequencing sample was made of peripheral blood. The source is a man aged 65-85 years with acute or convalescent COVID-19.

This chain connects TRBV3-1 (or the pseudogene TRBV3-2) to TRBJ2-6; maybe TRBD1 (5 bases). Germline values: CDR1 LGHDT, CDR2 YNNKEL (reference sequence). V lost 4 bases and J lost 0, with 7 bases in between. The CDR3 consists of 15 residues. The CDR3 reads CASSPDSSGANVLTF. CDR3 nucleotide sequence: TGTGCCAGCAGCCCAGACAGCTCTGGGGCCAACGTCCTGACTTTC.

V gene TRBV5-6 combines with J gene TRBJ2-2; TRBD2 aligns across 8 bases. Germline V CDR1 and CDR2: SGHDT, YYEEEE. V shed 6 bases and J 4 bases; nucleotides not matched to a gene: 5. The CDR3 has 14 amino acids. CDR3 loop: CASNRGGGTGELFF. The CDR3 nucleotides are TGTGCCAGCAACCGGGGGGGAGGCACCGGGGAGCTGTTTTTT. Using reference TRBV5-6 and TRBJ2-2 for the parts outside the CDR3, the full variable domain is DAGVTQSPTHLIKTRGQQVTLRCSPKSGHDTVSWYQQALGQGPQFIFQYYEEEERQRGNFPDRFSGHQFPNYSSELNVNALLLGDSALYLCASNRGGGTGELFFGEGSRLTVL.

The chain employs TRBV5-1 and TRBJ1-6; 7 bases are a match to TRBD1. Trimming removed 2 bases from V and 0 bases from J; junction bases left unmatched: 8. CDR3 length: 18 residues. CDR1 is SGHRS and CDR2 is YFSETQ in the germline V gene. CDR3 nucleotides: TGCGCCAGCAGCTTATCACCAGGGGGGAGCTCCTATAATTCACCCCTCCACTTT. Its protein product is CASSLSPGGSSYNSPLHF.

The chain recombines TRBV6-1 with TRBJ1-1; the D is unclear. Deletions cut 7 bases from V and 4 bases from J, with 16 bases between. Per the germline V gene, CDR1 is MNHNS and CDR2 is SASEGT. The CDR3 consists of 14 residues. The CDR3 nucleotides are TGTGCCAGCAATGGTGGACTTGTTGGCACTGAAGCTTTCTTT. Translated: CASNGGLVGTEAFF.

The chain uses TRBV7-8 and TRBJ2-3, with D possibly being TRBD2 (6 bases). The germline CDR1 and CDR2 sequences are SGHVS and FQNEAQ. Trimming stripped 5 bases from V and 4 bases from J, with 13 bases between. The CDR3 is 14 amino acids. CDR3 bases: TGTGCCAGCAGCCGAGTTTCTAGCGCAGATACGCAGTATTTT. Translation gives CASSRVSSADTQYF.

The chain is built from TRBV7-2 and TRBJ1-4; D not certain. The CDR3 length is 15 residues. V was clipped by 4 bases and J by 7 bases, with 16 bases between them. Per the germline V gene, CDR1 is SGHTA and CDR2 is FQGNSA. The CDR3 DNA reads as TGTGCCAGCAGCTCCAATGCCGCATACGGTGAAAAACTGTTTTTT. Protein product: CASSSNAAYGEKLFF.

Here the CDR3 reads CASSHPGLAVGYF. As DNA, the CDR3 is TGCGCCAGCAGCCACCCGGGACTAGCCGTAGGATATTTT. The chain joins TRBV4-1 to TRBJ2-3; 9 nucleotides line up with TRBD2. Trimming cost V 3 bases and J 15 bases; bases outside gene matches: 10. This CDR3 has 13 residues. Germline assignment: CDR1 MGHRA and CDR2 YSYEKL.

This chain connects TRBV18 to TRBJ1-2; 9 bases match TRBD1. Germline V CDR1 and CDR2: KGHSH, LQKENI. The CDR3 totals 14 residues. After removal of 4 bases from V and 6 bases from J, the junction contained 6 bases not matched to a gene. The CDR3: CASSLSRDRDGYTF. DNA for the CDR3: TGTGCCAGCTCACTGTCCCGGGACAGGGATGGCTACACCTTC.

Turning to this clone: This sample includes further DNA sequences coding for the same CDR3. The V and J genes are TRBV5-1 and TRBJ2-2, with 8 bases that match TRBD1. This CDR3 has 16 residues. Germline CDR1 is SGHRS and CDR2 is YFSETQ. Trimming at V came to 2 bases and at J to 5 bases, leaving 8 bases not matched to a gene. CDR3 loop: CASSFRGQGGTGELFF. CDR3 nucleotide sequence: TGCGCCAGCAGCTTCCGCGGACAGGGAGGTACCGGGGAGCTGTTTTTT. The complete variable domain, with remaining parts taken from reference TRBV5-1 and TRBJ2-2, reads KAGVTQTPRYLIKTRGQQVTLSCSPISGHRSVSWYQQTPGQGLQFLFEYFSETQRNKGNFPGRFSGRQFSNSRSEMNVSTLELGDSALYLCASSFRGQGGTGELFFGEGSRLTVL.

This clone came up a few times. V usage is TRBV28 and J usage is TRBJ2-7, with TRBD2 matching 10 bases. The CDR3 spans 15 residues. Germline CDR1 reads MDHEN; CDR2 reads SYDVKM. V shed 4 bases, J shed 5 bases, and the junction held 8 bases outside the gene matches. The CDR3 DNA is TGTGCCAGCAGTTCAGCGGGGGGGGAGCTCAACGAGCAGTACTTC. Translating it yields CASSSAGGELNEQYF.

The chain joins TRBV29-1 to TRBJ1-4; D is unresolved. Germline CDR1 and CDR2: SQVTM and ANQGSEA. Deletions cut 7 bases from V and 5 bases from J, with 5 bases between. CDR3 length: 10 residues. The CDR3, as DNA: TGCAGCGCCGTAAATGAAAAACTGTTTTTT. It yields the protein CSAVNEKLFF.

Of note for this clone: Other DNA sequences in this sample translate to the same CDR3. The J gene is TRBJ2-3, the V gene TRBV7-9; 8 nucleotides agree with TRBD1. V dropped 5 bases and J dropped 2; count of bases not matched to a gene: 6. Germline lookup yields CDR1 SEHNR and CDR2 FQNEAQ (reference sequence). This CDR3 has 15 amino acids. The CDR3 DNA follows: TGTGCCAGCAGCCCACGGGACAGGCTCACAGATACGCAGTATTTT. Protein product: CASSPRDRLTDTQYF.

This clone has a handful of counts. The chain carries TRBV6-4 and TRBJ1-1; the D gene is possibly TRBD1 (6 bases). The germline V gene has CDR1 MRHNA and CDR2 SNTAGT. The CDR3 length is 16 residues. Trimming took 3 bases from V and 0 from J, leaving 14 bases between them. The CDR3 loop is CASSEGGVGMNTEAFF. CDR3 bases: TGTGCCAGCAGTGAAGGGGGGGTAGGGATGAACACTGAAGCTTTCTTT.

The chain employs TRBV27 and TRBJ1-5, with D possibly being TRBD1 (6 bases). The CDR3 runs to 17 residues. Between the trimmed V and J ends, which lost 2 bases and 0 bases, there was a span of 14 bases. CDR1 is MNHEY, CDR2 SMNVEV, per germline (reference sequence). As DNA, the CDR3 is TGTGCCAGCAGTTTAGGGGGGGCAGGTCATAGCAATCAGCCCCAGCATTTT. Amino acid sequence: CASSLGGAGHSNQPQHF.

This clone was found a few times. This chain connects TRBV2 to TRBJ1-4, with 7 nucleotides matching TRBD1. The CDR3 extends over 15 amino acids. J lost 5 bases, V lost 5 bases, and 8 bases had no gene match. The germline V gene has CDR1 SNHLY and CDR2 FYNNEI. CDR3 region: CASSNTGAANEKLFF. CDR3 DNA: TGTGCCAGCAGTAATACAGGGGCCGCCAATGAAAAACTGTTTTTT.

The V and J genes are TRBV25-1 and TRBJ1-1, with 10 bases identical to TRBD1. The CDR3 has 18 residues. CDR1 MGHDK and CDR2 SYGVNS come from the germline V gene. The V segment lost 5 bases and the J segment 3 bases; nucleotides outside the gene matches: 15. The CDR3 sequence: CASSTSGTGVLGDTEAFF. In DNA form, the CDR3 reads TGTGCCAGCAGTACCTCCGGGACAGGGGTTTTGGGGGACACTGAAGCTTTCTTT.

In DNA form, the CDR3 reads TGTGCCAGTAGTAGTACAGGGGGAACTAATGAAAAACTGTTTTTT. It encodes CASSSTGGTNEKLFF. The chain combines TRBV19 with TRBJ1-4, with 8 bases identical to TRBD1. The CDR3 is 15 amino acids. Germline V gene lookup returns CDR1 LNHDA and CDR2 SQIVND (reference sequence). V was clipped by 4 bases and J by 1 base; unmatched bases: 2.

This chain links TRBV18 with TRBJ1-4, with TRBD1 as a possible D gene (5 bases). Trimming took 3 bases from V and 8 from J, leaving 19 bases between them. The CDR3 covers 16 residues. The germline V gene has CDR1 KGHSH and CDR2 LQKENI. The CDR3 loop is CASSPGGAWRQEKLFF. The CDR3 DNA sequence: TGTGCCAGCTCACCGGGCGGGGCCTGGAGGCAGGAAAAACTGTTTTTT. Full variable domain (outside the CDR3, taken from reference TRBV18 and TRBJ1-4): NAGVMQNPRHLVRRRGQEARLRCSPMKGHSHVYWYRQLPEEGLKFMVYLQKENIIDESGMPKERFSAEFPKEGPSILRIQQVVRGDSAAYFCASSPGGAWRQEKLFFGSGTQLSVL.

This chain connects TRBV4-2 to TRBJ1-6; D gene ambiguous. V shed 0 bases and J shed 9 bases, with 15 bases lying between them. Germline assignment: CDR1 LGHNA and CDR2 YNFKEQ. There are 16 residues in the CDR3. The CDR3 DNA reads TGTGCCAGCAGCCAAGATTCGGCGGCGCTGGGTTCACCCCTCCACTTT. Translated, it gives CASSQDSAALGSPLHF.

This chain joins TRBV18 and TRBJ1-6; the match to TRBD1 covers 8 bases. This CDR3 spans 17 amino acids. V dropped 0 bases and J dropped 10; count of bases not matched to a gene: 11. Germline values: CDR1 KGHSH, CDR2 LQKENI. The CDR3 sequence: CASSPPRQGARGSPLHF. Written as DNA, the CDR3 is TGTGCCAGCTCACCACCGCGCCAGGGGGCTCGGGGATCACCCCTCCACTTT.

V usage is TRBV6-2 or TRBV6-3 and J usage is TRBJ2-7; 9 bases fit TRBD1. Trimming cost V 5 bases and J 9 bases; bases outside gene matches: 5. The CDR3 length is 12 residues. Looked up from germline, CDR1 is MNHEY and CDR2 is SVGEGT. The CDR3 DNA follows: TGTGCCAGCAGTAACAGGGGGCCCGGGCAGTACTTC. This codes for CASSNRGPGQYF.

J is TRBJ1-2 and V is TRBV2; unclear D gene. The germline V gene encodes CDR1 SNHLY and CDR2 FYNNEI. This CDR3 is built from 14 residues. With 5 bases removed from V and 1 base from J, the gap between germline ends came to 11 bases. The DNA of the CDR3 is TGTGCCAGCAGTCCAGAAAATTTTAACTATGGCTACACCTTC. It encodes CASSPENFNYGYTF.

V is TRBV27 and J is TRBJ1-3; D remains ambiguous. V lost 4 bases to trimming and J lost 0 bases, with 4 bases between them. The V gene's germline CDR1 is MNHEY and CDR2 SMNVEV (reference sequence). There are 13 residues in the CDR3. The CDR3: CASSSNSGNTIYF. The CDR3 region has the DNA TGTGCCAGCAGTTCCAACTCTGGAAACACCATATATTTT.

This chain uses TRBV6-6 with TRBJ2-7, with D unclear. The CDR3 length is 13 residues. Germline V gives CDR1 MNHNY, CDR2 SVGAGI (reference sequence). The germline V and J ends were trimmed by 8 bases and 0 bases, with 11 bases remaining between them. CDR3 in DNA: TGTGCCAGCCGAGTCACGAGCTCCTACGAGCAGTACTTC. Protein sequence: CASRVTSSYEQYF.

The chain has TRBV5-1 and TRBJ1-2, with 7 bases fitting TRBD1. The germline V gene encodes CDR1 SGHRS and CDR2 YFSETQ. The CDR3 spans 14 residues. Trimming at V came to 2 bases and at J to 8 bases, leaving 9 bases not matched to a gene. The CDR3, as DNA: TGCGCCAGCAGCTTCGGGACAGCGGGGGACGGCTACACCTTC. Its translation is CASSFGTAGDGYTF.

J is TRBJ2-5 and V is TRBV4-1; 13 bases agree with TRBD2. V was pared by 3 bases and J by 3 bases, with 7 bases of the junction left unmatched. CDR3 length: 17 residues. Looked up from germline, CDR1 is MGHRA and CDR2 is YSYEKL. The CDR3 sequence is CASSQPGLAGSKETQYF. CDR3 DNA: TGCGCCAGCAGCCAGCCGGGACTAGCGGGGTCCAAAGAGACCCAGTACTTC.

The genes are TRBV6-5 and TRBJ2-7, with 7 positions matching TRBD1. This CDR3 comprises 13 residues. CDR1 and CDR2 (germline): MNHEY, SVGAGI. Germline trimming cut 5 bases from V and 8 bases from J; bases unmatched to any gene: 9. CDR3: CASSLWDSSKQYF. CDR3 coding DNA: TGTGCCAGCAGTCTCTGGGACAGTTCCAAGCAGTACTTC.

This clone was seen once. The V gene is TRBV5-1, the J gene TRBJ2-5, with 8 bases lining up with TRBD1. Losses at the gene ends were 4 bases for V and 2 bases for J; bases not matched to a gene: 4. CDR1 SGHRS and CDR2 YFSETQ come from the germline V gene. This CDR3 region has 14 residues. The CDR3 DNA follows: TGCGCCAGCAGCATAGGACAGGGTCAAGAGACCCAGTACTTC. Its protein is CASSIGQGQETQYF.